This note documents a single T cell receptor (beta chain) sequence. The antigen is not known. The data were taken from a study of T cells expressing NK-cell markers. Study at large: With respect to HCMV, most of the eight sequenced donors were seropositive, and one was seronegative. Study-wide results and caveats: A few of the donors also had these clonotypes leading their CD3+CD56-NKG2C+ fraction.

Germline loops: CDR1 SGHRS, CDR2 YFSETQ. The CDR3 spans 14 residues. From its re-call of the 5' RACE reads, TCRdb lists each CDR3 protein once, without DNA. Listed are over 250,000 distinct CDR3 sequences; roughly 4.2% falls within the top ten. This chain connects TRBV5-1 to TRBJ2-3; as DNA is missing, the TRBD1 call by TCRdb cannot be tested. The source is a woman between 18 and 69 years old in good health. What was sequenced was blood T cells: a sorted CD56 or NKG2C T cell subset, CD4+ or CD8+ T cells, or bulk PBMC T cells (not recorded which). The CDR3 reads CASSLRDRADTQYF.